One sample yielded the 18 T cell receptor beta chains listed below, sequenced in a study of cytomegalovirus exposure and HLA in healthy donors. Primers: 60 Vbeta forward and 13 Jbeta reverse. The protocol was immunoSEQ multiplex PCR, while the TCRdb copy is restricted to in-frame clones and leaves out a portion. The profile shows some 120,000 clones, roughly 71% of them singletons. The sequencing sample was made of PBMCs. The receptors shown here come from a woman in her forties in good health and CMV-seropositive.

There are a few counts of this clone. This chain connects TRBV5-4 to TRBJ2-1; TRBD2 aligns across 9 bases. Germline lookup yields CDR1 SGHNT and CDR2 YYREEE (reference sequence). Trimming removed 4 bases from V and 6 bases from J; junction bases left unmatched: 8. The CDR3 runs to 15 residues. This CDR3 is CASSRIAGAPNEQFF. The DNA for the CDR3 is TGTGCCAGCAGCCGTATAGCGGGGGCTCCCAATGAGCAGTTCTTC.

The V call is TRBV6-5, the J call TRBJ1-5, with 8 bases fitting TRBD1. The CDR3 totals 14 residues. J gave up 5 bases and V 6 bases, and 6 bases lay outside the gene matches. Germline V lookup: CDR1 MNHEY, CDR2 SVGAGI. The CDR3 protein is CASRKGTGDQPQHF. The DNA for the CDR3 is TGTGCCAGCAGAAAAGGGACAGGCGATCAGCCCCAGCATTTT.

The genes are TRBV29-1 and TRBJ2-4; TRBD2 might be the D (5 bases). Trimming shortened V by 4 bases and J by 3 bases, and 10 bases separated the two germline ends. This CDR3 contains 13 residues. Germline V gene sequence: CDR1 SQVTM, CDR2 ANQGSEA. This CDR3 is CSVAPGIKNIQYF. The CDR3 DNA is TGCAGCGTTGCCCCGGGGATCAAAAACATTCAGTACTTC.

CDR3 in amino acids: CASSEGLAGIPYEQYF. The CDR3 nucleotides are TGTGCCAGCAGTGAAGGACTAGCGGGGATCCCCTACGAGCAGTACTTC. The rearrangement uses TRBV2 and TRBJ2-7; 11 nucleotides agree with TRBD2. With V trimmed by 1 base and J by 2 bases, 4 bases remained unmatched. The germline V gene encodes CDR1 SNHLY and CDR2 FYNNEI. There are 16 residues in the CDR3.

This clone was observed a handful of times. This CDR3 is also generated by other DNA sequences in the sample. The chain joins TRBV29-1 to TRBJ1-1; no definite D call. The ends were cut back, 2 bases at V and 0 bases at J, with 7 bases in the middle. Germline V CDR1 and CDR2: SQVTM, ANQGSEA. This CDR3 is built from 13 residues. The CDR3 loop reads CSVERGMNTEAFF. In DNA form, the CDR3 reads TGCAGCGTTGAAAGAGGGATGAACACTGAAGCTTTCTTT.

The J gene is TRBJ2-7, the V gene TRBV6-5; 11 bases are shared with TRBD2. The CDR3 has 15 amino acids. The V gene end was trimmed by 2 bases and the J gene end by 4 bases; junction bases not matched to a gene: 4. Per germline, CDR1 MNHEY and CDR2 SVGAGI. The CDR3 bases are TGTGCCAGCAGTTACCGAACTAGCGGGAGTTACGAGCAGTACTTC. This encodes CASSYRTSGSYEQYF.

The chain couples TRBV7-6 to TRBJ1-2, with 7 bases identical to TRBD1. The CDR3 length is 13 residues. The ends lost 8 bases at V and 7 bases at J; junction bases unmatched: 10. CDR1 is SGHVS and CDR2 is FNYEAQ in the germline V gene. In DNA, the CDR3 is TGTGCCAGCTCCCGGGACAGAGTCAGTGGCTACACCTTC. Amino acid sequence: CASSRDRVSGYTF.

The chain has TRBV27 and TRBJ2-7; 10 bases are a match to TRBD2. CDR3 length: 13 residues. Germline V gene lookup returns CDR1 MNHEY and CDR2 SMNVEV (reference sequence). With 5 bases clipped from V and 6 bases from J, the junction kept 4 bases outside the gene matches. The CDR3 nucleotides read TGTGCCAGCAGTCCCCGACTAGCGGGCGAGCAGTACTTC. Translation gives CASSPRLAGEQYF.

J is TRBJ1-2 and V is TRBV7-3; D gene ambiguous. V lost 2 bases and J lost 5, with 15 bases in between. Per the germline V gene, CDR1 is SGHTA and CDR2 is FQGTGA. The CDR3 runs to 15 residues. The CDR3 spells CASSLSPGRPYGYTF. CDR3 DNA: TGTGCCAGCAGCTTATCCCCAGGCCGGCCGTATGGCTACACCTTC.

This chain uses TRBV28 with TRBJ2-3; 10 nucleotides match TRBD2. V shed 6 bases and J 5 bases; nucleotides not matched to a gene: 8. The CDR3 is 15 residues long. The germline V gene has CDR1 MDHEN and CDR2 SYDVKM. CDR3 protein: CASRSSGRVIDTQYF. DNA for the CDR3: TGTGCCAGCAGATCTAGCGGGAGAGTTATAGATACGCAGTATTTT.

In DNA form, the CDR3 reads TGTGCCAGCAGCCGTGACAGGGAATCTGGAAACACCATATATTTT. Amino acids: CASSRDRESGNTIYF. The rearrangement uses TRBV5-6 and TRBJ1-3; 7 positions agree with TRBD1. Looked up from germline, CDR1 is SGHDT and CDR2 is YYEEEE. V lost 4 bases, J lost 1 base, and 5 bases stayed unmatched. CDR3 length: 15 residues. The whole variable domain, filled in from reference TRBV5-6 and TRBJ1-3, reads DAGVTQSPTHLIKTRGQQVTLRCSPKSGHDTVSWYQQALGQGPQFIFQYYEEEERQRGNFPDRFSGHQFPNYSSELNVNALLLGDSALYLCASSRDRESGNTIYFGEGSWLTVV.

This clone was detected only a few times. V usage is TRBV10-3 and J usage is TRBJ2-1; 12 nucleotides match TRBD2. There are 15 residues in the CDR3. V lost 6 bases and J lost 8; bases outside the gene matches: 8. Per germline, CDR1 ENHRY and CDR2 SYGVKD. For the CDR3, the DNA is TGTGCCATCAGAGAGACTAGCGGGAGCCAGGATGAGCAGTTCTTC. Its protein product is CAIRETSGSQDEQFF.

This rearrangement joins TRBV18 to TRBJ2-1, with D uncertain. CDR1 and CDR2 (germline): KGHSH, LQKENI. This CDR3 is 14 amino acids long. The V gene lost 3 bases and the J gene lost 5 bases, with 11 bases spanning the gap. In DNA, the CDR3 is TGTGCCAGCTCACCGTCCACGGTCCACAATGAGCAGTTCTTC. This sequence encodes CASSPSTVHNEQFF.

The V and J genes are TRBV7-9 and TRBJ1-1; D unclear. The V end was cut by 5 bases, the J end by 1 base, with 26 bases between. Germline loops: CDR1 SEHNR, CDR2 FQNEAQ (reference sequence). This CDR3 contains 19 residues. The chain's CDR3 is CASSHQRSRRLSKNTEAFF. As DNA, the CDR3 is TGTGCCAGCAGCCACCAGAGGAGTCGCCGACTTAGTAAGAACACTGAAGCTTTCTTT.

The chain combines TRBV28 with TRBJ1-2, with 7 positions matching TRBD1. The CDR3 extends over 14 amino acids. J lost 8 bases, V lost 5 bases, and 11 bases had no gene match. The V gene's germline CDR1 is MDHEN and CDR2 SYDVKM. CDR3 protein: CASSVRQGRRGYTF. The CDR3 DNA reads as TGTGCCAGCAGTGTACGACAGGGAAGGAGAGGCTACACCTTC.

The DNA for the CDR3 is TGCGCCAGCAGCCAAGCCCCGGGACAGATCTATGGCTACACCTTC. Translation: CASSQAPGQIYGYTF. J is TRBJ1-2 and V is TRBV4-1; 7 bases fit TRBD1. Trimming removed 1 base from V and 4 bases from J; junction bases left unmatched: 6. Looked up from germline, CDR1 is MGHRA and CDR2 is YSYEKL. CDR3 length: 15 amino acids.

The rearrangement joins TRBV5-1 to TRBJ1-2, with 7 bases identical to TRBD1. The CDR3 runs 12 residues. CDR1 and CDR2 (germline): SGHRS, YFSETQ. V lost 2 bases and J lost 6; bases outside the gene matches: 1. The CDR3 is CASSFDRDGYTF. The CDR3 nucleotides read TGCGCCAGCAGCTTCGACAGGGATGGCTACACCTTC.

The CDR3 DNA follows: TGCGCCAGCAGCCAAGGACAGGGGAGCTACGAGCAGTACTTC. This sequence encodes CASSQGQGSYEQYF. The rearrangement links TRBV4-1 to TRBJ2-7; TRBD1 aligns across 8 bases. Germline lookup yields CDR1 MGHRA and CDR2 YSYEKL. Unmatched junction bases numbered 2, after V lost 1 base and J lost 3 bases. CDR3 length: 14 amino acids.